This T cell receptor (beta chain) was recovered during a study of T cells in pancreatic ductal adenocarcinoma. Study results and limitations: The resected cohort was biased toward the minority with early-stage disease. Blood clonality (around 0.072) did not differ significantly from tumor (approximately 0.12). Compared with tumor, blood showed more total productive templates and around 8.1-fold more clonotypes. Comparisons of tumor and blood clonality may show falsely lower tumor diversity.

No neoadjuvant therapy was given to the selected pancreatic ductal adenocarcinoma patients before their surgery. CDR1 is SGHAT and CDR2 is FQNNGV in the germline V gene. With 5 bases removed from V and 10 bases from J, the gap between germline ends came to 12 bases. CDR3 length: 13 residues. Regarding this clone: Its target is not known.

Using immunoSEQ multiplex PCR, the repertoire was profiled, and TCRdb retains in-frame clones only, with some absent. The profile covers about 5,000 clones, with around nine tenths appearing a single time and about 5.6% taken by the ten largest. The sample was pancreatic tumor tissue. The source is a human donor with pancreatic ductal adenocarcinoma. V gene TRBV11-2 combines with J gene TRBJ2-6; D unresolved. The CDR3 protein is CASSPSLGNVLTF. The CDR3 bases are TGTGCCAGCAGCCCGTCCCTAGGAAACGTCCTGACTTTC.